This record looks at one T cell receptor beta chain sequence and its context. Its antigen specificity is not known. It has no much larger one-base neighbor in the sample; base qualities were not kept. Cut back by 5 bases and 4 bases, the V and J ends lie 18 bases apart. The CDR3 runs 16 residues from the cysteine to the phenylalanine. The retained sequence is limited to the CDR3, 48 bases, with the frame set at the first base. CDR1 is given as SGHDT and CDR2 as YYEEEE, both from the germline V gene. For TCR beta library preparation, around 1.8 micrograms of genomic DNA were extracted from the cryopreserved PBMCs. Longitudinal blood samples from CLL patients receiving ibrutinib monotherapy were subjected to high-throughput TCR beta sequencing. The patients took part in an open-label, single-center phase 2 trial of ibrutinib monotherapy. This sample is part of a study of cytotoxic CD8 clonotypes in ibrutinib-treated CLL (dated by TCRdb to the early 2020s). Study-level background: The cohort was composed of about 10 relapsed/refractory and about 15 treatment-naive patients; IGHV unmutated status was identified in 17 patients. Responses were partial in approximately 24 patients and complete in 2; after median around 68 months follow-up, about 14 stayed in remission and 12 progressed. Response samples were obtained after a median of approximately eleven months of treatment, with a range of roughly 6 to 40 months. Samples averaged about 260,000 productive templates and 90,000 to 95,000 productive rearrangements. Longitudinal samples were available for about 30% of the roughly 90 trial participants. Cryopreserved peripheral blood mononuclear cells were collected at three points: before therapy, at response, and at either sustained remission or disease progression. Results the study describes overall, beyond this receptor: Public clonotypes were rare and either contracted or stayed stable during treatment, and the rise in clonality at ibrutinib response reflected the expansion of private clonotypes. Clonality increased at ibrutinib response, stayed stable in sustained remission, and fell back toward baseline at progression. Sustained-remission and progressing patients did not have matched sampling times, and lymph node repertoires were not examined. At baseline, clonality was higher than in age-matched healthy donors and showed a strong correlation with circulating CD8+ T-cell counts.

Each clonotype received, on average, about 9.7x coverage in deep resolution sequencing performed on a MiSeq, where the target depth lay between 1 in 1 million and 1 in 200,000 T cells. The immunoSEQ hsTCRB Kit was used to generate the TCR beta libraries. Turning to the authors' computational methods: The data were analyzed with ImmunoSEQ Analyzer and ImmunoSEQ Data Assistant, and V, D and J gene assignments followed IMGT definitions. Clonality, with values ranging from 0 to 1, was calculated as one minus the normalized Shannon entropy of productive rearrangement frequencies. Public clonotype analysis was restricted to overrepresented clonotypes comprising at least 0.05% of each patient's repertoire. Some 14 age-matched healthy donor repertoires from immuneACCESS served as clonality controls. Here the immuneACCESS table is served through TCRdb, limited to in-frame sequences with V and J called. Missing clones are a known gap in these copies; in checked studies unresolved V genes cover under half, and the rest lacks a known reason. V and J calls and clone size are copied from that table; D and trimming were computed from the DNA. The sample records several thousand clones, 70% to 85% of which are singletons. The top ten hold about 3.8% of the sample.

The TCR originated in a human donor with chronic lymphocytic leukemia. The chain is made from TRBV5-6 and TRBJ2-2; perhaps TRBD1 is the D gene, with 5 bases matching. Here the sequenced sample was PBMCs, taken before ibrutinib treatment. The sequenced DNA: TGTGCCAGCAGTGGGGCAGGAGCCTGGGGCACCGGGGAGCTGTTTTTT. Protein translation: CASSGAGAWGTGELFF.